This T cell receptor (beta chain) is drawn from a study of OX40 agonist ivuxolimab in advanced cancers. On the study more broadly: Of the patients, three showed partial responses, one with hepatocellular carcinoma and two with cutaneous melanoma.

Regarding this clone: No antigen is known for it.

V lost 3 bases to trimming and J lost 4 bases; unmatched junction nucleotides: 4. The CDR3 sequence is 14 residues long. Germline V lookup: CDR1 MDHEN, CDR2 SYDVKM. The assay was immunoSEQ multiplex PCR, and TCRdb's table has in-frame clones only and misses some. This sample has over 55,000 clones, with around 90% found just once. Regarding the study as a whole: Average numbers of expanded clones were greater in CD8+ T cells than in CD4+.

This clonotype was sampled from an adult with an advanced solid tumor such as melanoma, head and neck, liver or kidney cancer. This chain connects TRBV28 to TRBJ2-5, with 8 bases fitting TRBD1. Sequencing was performed on CD4+ or CD8+ T cells sorted from blood, taken in a trial of the OX40 agonist ivuxolimab. The CDR3 region is CASSLGRGPETQYF. CDR3 sequence (DNA): TGTGCCAGCAGTTTGGGCAGGGGGCCAGAGACCCAGTACTTC.